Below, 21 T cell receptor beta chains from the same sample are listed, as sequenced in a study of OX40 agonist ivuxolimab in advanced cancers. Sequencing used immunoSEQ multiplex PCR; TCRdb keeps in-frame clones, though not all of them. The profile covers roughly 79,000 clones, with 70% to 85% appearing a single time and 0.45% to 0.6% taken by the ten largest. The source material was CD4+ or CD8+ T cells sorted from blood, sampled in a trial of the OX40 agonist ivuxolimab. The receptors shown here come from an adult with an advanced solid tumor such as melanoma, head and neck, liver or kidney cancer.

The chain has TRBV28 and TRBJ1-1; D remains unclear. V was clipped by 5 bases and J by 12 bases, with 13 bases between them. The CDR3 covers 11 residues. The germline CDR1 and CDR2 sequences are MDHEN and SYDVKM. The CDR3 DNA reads TGTGCCAGCAGTCTCACTCGAAGGTCTTTCTTT. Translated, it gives CASSLTRRSFF.

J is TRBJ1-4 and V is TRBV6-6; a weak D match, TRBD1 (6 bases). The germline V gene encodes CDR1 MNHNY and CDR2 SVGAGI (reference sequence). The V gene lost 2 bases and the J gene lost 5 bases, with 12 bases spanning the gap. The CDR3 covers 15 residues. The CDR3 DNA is TGTGCCAGCAGTTACACGACAGGAGGGAATGAAAAACTGTTTTTT. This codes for CASSYTTGGNEKLFF.

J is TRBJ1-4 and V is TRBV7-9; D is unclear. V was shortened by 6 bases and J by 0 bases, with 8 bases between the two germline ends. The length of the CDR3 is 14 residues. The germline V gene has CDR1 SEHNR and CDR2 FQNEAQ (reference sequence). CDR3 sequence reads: CASRGKPTNEKLFF. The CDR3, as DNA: TGTGCCAGCAGGGGAAAACCAACTAATGAAAAACTGTTTTTT.

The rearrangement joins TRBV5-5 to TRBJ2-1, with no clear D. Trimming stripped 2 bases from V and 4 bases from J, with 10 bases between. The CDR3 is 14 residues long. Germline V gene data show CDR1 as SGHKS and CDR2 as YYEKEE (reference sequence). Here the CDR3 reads CASSFDEAYNEQFF. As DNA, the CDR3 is TGTGCCAGCAGCTTCGATGAGGCGTACAATGAGCAGTTCTTC.

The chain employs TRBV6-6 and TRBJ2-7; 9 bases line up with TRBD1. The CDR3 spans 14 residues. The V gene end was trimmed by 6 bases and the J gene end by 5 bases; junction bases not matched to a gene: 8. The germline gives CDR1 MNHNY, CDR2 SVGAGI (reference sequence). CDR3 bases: TGTGCCAGCAGACCACAGGGGGCGTACGACGAGCAGTACTTC. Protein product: CASRPQGAYDEQYF.

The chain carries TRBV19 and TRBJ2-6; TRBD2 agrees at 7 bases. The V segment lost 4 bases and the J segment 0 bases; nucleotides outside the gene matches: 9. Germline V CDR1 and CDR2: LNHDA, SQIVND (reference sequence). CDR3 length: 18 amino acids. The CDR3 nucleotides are TGTGCCAGTAGTAGGGAGGGGTTCTCTTCCTCTGGGGCCAACGTCCTGACTTTC. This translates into CASSREGFSSSGANVLTF.

The CDR3 DNA reads as TGTGCCAGCAGTTTAGCGGTCCAACACACAGATACGCAGTATTTT. Protein sequence: CASSLAVQHTDTQYF. The genes are TRBV6-6 and TRBJ2-3; D is perhaps TRBD2 (6 bases). V was cut by 4 bases and J by 2 bases, with 13 bases left in between. CDR1 is MNHNY and CDR2 is SVGAGI in the germline V gene (reference sequence). The CDR3 contains 15 residues.

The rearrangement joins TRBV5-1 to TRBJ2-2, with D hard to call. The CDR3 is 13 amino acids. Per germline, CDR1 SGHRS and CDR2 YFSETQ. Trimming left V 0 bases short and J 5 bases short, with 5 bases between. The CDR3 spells CASSLAQTGELFF. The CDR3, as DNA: TGCGCCAGCAGCTTGGCCCAGACCGGGGAGCTGTTTTTT.

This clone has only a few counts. Written as DNA, the CDR3 is TGTGCCAGCAGAGGGGGGGACAGGGGACATTCAGGGGAGCAGTACTTC. Protein product: CASRGGDRGHSGEQYF. The V gene is TRBV2, the J gene TRBJ2-7; 10 nucleotides agree with TRBD1. This CDR3 region has 16 residues. V was pared by 6 bases and J by 7 bases, with 15 bases of the junction left unmatched. CDR1 is SNHLY, CDR2 FYNNEI, per germline. Variable domain in full (rest from reference TRBV2 and TRBJ2-7): EPEVTQTPSHQVTQMGQEVILRCVPISNHLYFYWYRQILGQKVEFLVSFYNNEISEKSEIFDDQFSVERPDGSNFTLKIRSTKLEDSAMYFCASRGGDRGHSGEQYFGPGTRLTVT.

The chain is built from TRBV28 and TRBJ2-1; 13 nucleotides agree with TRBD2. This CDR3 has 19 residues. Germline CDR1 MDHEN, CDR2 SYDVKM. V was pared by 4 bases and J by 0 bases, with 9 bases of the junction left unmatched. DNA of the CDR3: TGTGCCAGCAGTTCTTGGACTAGCGGGGGTCCCAGCTCCTACAATGAGCAGTTCTTC. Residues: CASSSWTSGGPSSYNEQFF.

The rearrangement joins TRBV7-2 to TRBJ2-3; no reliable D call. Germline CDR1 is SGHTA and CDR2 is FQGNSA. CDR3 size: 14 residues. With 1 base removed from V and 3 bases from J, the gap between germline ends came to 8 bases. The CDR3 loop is CASSLGGRTDTQYF. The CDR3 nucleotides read TGTGCCAGCAGCTTAGGGGGTCGGACAGATACGCAGTATTTT.

The CDR3 reads CASSSDRVNYGYTF. Here the CDR3 DNA reads TGTGCCAGCAGCTCGGACAGGGTTAACTATGGCTACACCTTC. The rearrangement uses TRBV7-2 and TRBJ1-2; 8 nucleotides align to TRBD1. V lost 4 bases, J lost 1 base, and 2 bases stayed unmatched. The germline V gene encodes CDR1 SGHTA and CDR2 FQGNSA. The CDR3 loop spans 14 amino acids. Variable domain in full (rest from reference TRBV7-2 and TRBJ1-2): GAGVSQSPSNKVTEKGKDVELRCDPISGHTALYWYRQSLGQGLEFLIYFQGNSAPDKSGLPSDRFSAERTGGSVSTLTIQRTQQEDSAVYLCASSSDRVNYGYTFGSGTRLTVV.

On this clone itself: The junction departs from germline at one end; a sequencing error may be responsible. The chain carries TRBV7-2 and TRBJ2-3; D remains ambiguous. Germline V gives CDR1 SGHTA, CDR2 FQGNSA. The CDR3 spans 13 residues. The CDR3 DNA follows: TGTGTCAGCAGCTTACCGAGCACAGATACGCAGTATTTT. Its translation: CVSSLPSTDTQYF.

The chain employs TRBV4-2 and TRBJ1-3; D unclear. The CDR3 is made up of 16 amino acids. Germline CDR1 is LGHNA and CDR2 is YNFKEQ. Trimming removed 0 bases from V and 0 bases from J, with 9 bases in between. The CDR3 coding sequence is TGTGCCAGCAGCCAAGAGGTCCTTTACTCTGGAAACACCATATATTTT. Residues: CASSQEVLYSGNTIYF.

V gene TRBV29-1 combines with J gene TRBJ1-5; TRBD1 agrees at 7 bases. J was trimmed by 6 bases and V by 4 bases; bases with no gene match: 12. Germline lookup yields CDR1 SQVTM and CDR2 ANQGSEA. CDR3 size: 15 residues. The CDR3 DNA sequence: TGCAGCGTTGCCTTGGGACAGACGGGGGGTCAGCCCCAGCATTTT. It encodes CSVALGQTGGQPQHF.

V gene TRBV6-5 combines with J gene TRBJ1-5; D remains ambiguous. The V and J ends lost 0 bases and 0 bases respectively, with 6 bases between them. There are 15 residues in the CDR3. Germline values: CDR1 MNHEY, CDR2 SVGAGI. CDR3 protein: CASSYSKNSNQPQHF. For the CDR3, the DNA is TGTGCCAGCAGTTACTCGAAGAATAGCAATCAGCCCCAGCATTTT.

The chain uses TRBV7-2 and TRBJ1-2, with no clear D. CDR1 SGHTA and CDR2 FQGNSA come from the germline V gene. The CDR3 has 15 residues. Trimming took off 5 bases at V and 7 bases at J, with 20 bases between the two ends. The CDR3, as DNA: TGTGCCAGCAGCCTCCGGCTCGGAACGGGAGGTGGCTACACCTTC. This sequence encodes CASSLRLGTGGGYTF. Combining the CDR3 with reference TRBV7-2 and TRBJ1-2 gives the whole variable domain GAGVSQSPSNKVTEKGKDVELRCDPISGHTALYWYRQSLGQGLEFLIYFQGNSAPDKSGLPSDRFSAERTGGSVSTLTIQRTQQEDSAVYLCASSLRLGTGGGYTFGSGTRLTVV.

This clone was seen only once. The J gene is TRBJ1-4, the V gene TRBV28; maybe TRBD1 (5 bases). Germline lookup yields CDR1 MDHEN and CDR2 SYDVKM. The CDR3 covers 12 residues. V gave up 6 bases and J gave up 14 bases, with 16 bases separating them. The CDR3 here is CASRNLKEGLFF. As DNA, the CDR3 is TGTGCCAGCAGAAACCTAAAAGAGGGGCTGTTTTTT.

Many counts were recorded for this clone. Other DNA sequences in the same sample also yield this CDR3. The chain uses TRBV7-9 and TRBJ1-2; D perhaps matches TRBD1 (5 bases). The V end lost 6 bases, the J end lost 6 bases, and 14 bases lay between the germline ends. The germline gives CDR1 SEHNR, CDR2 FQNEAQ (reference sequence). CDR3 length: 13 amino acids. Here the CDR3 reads CASSQQGLDGYTF. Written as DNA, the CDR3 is TGTGCCAGCAGTCAGCAGGGTCTTGATGGCTACACCTTC.

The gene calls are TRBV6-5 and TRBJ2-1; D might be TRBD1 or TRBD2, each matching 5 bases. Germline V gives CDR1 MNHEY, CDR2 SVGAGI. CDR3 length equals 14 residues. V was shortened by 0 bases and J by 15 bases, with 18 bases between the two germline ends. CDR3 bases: TGTGCCAGCAGTTACTCGGGGGATCCCGGGGCGTGGTTCTTC. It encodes CASSYSGDPGAWFF.

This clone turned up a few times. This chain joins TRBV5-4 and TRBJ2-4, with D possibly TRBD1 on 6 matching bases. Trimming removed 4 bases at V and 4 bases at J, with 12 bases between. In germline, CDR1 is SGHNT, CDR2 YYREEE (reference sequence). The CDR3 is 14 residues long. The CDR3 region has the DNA TGTGCCAGCAGCCCGGACAGCACTAAAAACATTCAGTACTTC. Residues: CASSPDSTKNIQYF.